One sample yielded the 16 T cell receptor beta chains listed below, sequenced in a study of T cell responses to AZD1222 COVID-19 vaccine. The data were produced by immunoSEQ multiplex PCR, yet TCRdb's version contains in-frame clones alone and is incomplete. Found here are roughly 80,000 clones, about nine tenths of them singletons; the top ten hold around 3.4%. The source was peripheral blood, collected 28 days after the second AZD1222 dose. The receptors come from an adult who received the AZD1222 COVID-19 vaccine.

The chain joins TRBV7-6 to TRBJ2-5, with no clear D. Per germline, CDR1 SGHVS and CDR2 FNYEAQ. This CDR3 spans 15 amino acids. Between the trimmed V and J ends, which lost 1 base and 4 bases, there was a span of 13 bases. The CDR3 DNA is TGTGCCAGCAGCTTAGGGAGTGGACCTGTAGAGACCCAGTACTTC. Protein sequence: CASSLGSGPVETQYF.

A word on this clone: A read error may produce the germline difference seen at one junction end. The CDR3 loop reads CASSQAGTSGLPGRVDF. For the CDR3, the DNA is TGCGCCAGCAGCCAAGCCGGGACTAGCGGATTGCCGGGTCGGGTGGATTTT. V and J are TRBV4-3 and TRBJ2-3, with 11 bases lining up with TRBD2. There are 17 residues in the CDR3. Per germline, CDR1 LGHNA and CDR2 YSLEER.

This clone was seen just once. This chain uses TRBV7-8 with TRBJ1-5; D ambiguous. Deletions cut 1 base from V and 3 bases from J, with 7 bases between. This CDR3 has 14 amino acids. The germline gives CDR1 SGHVS, CDR2 FQNEAQ. This CDR3 reads CASSLGQSNQPQHF. Written as DNA, the CDR3 is TGTGCCAGCAGCTTAGGGCAGTCCAATCAGCCCCAGCATTTT.

The chain uses TRBV7-9 and TRBJ2-4, with D uncertain. The CDR3 length is 13 residues. V was pared by 3 bases and J by 0 bases, with 3 bases between. Per germline, CDR1 SEHNR and CDR2 FQNEAQ (reference sequence). As DNA, the CDR3 is TGTGCCAGCAGCTTTCTAGCCAAAAACATTCAGTACTTC. Translated, it gives CASSFLAKNIQYF.

In this sample, this clone turned up once. V and J are TRBV29-1 and TRBJ1-1, with D perhaps matching TRBD1 (6 bases). V was shortened by 7 bases and J by 0 bases, with 15 bases between the two germline ends. Germline CDR1 is SQVTM and CDR2 is ANQGSEA. The CDR3 runs to 14 residues. In DNA, the CDR3 is TGCAGCGCCGTGGGGGGCCGAGTGAACACTGAAGCTTTCTTT. This sequence encodes CSAVGGRVNTEAFF.

The J gene is TRBJ2-7, the V gene TRBV19, with unresolved D. There are 13 residues in the CDR3. With 5 bases removed from V and 3 bases from J, the gap between germline ends came to 11 bases. Germline V gene sequence: CDR1 LNHDA, CDR2 SQIVND (reference sequence). The chain's CDR3 is CASSPDGYYEQYF. In DNA, the CDR3 is TGTGCCAGTAGTCCGGACGGGTACTACGAGCAGTACTTC.

The chain is built from TRBV7-9 and TRBJ2-1; 13 positions agree with TRBD2. V lost 3 bases, J lost 5 bases, and 7 bases stayed unmatched. Germline CDR1 and CDR2: SEHNR and FQNEAQ (reference sequence). This CDR3 spans 17 amino acids. The CDR3 is CASSFETSGRGDNEQFF. CDR3 nucleotide sequence: TGTGCCAGCAGCTTCGAAACTAGCGGGAGGGGGGACAATGAGCAGTTCTTC.

The CDR3 protein is CASRRGGPLTRARRQPQHF. The CDR3 DNA reads TGTGCCAGTAGGAGGGGGGGTCCCCTCACCAGGGCGCGGCGGCAGCCCCAGCATTTT. The V call is TRBV19, the J call TRBJ1-5, with D perhaps matching TRBD1 (6 bases). V shed 6 bases and J shed 7 bases, with 31 bases lying between them. Germline CDR1 LNHDA, CDR2 SQIVND (reference sequence). The CDR3 is 19 amino acids. The full variable domain, completed using reference TRBV19 and TRBJ1-5, is DGGITQSPKYLFRKEGQNVTLSCEQNLNHDAMYWYRQDPGQGLRLIYYSQIVNDFQKGDIAEGYSVSREKKESFPLTVTSAQKNPTAFYLCASRRGGPLTRARRQPQHFGDGTRLSIL.

This chain uses TRBV12-3 or TRBV12-4 with TRBJ1-2, with D possibly TRBD1 on 5 matching bases. This CDR3 region has 12 residues. Trimming removed 5 bases at V and 4 bases at J, with 8 bases between. CDR3 loop: CASSADSYGYTF. The CDR3 DNA reads TGTGCCAGCAGTGCAGACAGCTATGGCTACACCTTC.

V is TRBV12-3 or TRBV12-4 and J is TRBJ1-5; D remains unclear. V lost 5 bases to trimming and J lost 9 bases, with 11 bases between them. The CDR3 spans 12 residues. The CDR3 sequence: CASSPPGRPQHF. The CDR3 DNA sequence: TGTGCCAGCAGTCCCCCCGGGCGGCCCCAGCATTTT.

The chain couples TRBV7-2 to TRBJ2-7; 13 bases align to TRBD2. In germline, CDR1 is SGHTA, CDR2 FQGNSA. After removal of 5 bases from V and 7 bases from J, the junction contained 8 bases not matched to a gene. The CDR3 loop spans 15 amino acids. CDR3 DNA: TGTGCCAGCAGCACCACTAGCGGGAGGGCCGGGGAGCAGTACTTC. Encoded protein: CASSTTSGRAGEQYF. The entire variable domain, with the rest obtained from reference TRBV7-2 and TRBJ2-7, is as follows: GAGVSQSPSNKVTEKGKDVELRCDPISGHTALYWYRQSLGQGLEFLIYFQGNSAPDKSGLPSDRFSAERTGGSVSTLTIQRTQQEDSAVYLCASSTTSGRAGEQYFGPGTRLTVT.

This clone was observed once. The genes are TRBV5-5 and TRBJ2-7, with TRBD1 matching over 11 bases. V was pared by 4 bases and J by 9 bases, with 6 bases of the junction left unmatched. The CDR3 runs 13 residues. Germline V lookup: CDR1 SGHKS, CDR2 YYEKEE (reference sequence). The CDR3 DNA reads TGTGCCAGCAGCCCACGGACAGGGGGCTGGCAGTACTTC. Amino acid sequence: CASSPRTGGWQYF. Variable domain in full (rest from reference TRBV5-5 and TRBJ2-7): DAGVTQSPTHLIKTRGQQVTLRCSPISGHKSVSWYQQVLGQGPQFIFQYYEKEERGRGNFPDRFSARQFPNYSSELNVNALLLGDSALYLCASSPRTGGWQYFGPGTRLTVT.

In its sample, this clone was seen once. The V call is TRBV7-8, the J call TRBJ2-7, with 9 nucleotides matching TRBD1. The trim removed 2 bases at V and 4 bases at J, leaving 9 bases unmatched. In germline, CDR1 is SGHVS, CDR2 FQNEAQ. The CDR3 extends over 16 amino acids. For the CDR3, the DNA is TGTGCCAGCAGCTTATCGAACAGGGGGCAAATTTACGAGCAGTACTTC. Translating it yields CASSLSNRGQIYEQYF.

The V call is TRBV11-2, the J call TRBJ1-1; D gene unclear. This CDR3 region has 13 residues. Per germline, CDR1 SGHAT and CDR2 FQNNGV. The germline V and J ends were trimmed by 1 base and 3 bases, with 6 bases remaining between them. The CDR3 reads CASSLVADTEAFF. CDR3 nucleotide sequence: TGTGCCAGCAGCTTAGTCGCCGACACTGAAGCTTTCTTT.

This clone was seen just once. The rearrangement links TRBV5-5 to TRBJ1-2; 9 bases map to TRBD1. Per germline, CDR1 SGHKS and CDR2 YYEKEE (reference sequence). Trimming removed 0 bases from V and 5 bases from J; junction bases left unmatched: 8. The CDR3 is 16 residues long. In DNA, the CDR3 is TGTGCCAGCAGCTTGGCCACGGGACAGGGTTTTTATGGCTACACCTTC. Encoded protein: CASSLATGQGFYGYTF.

The chain links TRBV5-8 to TRBJ2-3, with 7 positions matching TRBD2. CDR1 is SGHTS and CDR2 is YDEGEE in the germline V gene. The CDR3 has 15 amino acids. Trimming at V came to 1 base and at J to 3 bases, leaving 5 bases not matched to a gene. This chain's CDR3 is CASSLRPSGTDTQYF. The CDR3 nucleotides are TGTGCCAGCAGCTTGAGGCCTAGCGGAACAGATACGCAGTATTTT.